The 10 T cell receptor beta chains below were found in one sample sequenced in a study of PD-1 blockade in classical Hodgkin lymphoma. Libraries were prepared by immunoSEQ multiplex PCR; TCRdb keeps only in-frame clonotypes and omits some of them. Among around 20,000 clones listed, 80% to 85% were seen once. Each and every patient relapsed after autologous stem cell transplantation, and patients got differing brentuximab vedotin exposure. The source was peripheral blood mononuclear cells (PBMCs), collected at baseline. The source is a human donor with classical Hodgkin lymphoma.

The table lists this clone with a few counts. V usage is TRBV6-6 and J usage is TRBJ1-3; D may be TRBD1 (6 bases). Germline V gives CDR1 MNHNY, CDR2 SVGAGI (reference sequence). CDR3 length: 14 residues. The germline V and J ends were trimmed by 8 bases and 0 bases, with 11 bases remaining between them. CDR3: CASDPGASGNTIYF. As DNA, the CDR3 is TGTGCCAGCGACCCGGGGGCCTCTGGAAACACCATATATTTT.

This chain uses TRBV9 with TRBJ1-2, with D tentatively TRBD1 (5 bases). The CDR3 covers 15 residues. The V end lost 4 bases, the J end lost 4 bases, and 17 bases lay between the germline ends. Per the germline V gene, CDR1 is SGDLS and CDR2 is YYNGEE. DNA for the CDR3: TGTGCCAGCAGCCCTGGGGTTGGACAAACCTATGGCTACACCTTC. Encoded protein: CASSPGVGQTYGYTF.

This clone came up many times. The chain uses TRBV5-4 and TRBJ2-3, with a weak D call TRBD2 (5 bases). CDR1 SGHNT and CDR2 YYREEE come from the germline V gene (reference sequence). V lost 0 bases and J lost 12, with 11 bases in between. The CDR3 is 12 amino acids. The CDR3 DNA is TGTGCCAGCAGCTTGGAGCGCGGGCCCCAGTATTTT. Amino acids: CASSLERGPQYF.

The chain couples TRBV5-1 to TRBJ2-7, with D possibly TRBD2 on 5 matching bases. The germline V gene has CDR1 SGHRS and CDR2 YFSETQ. The V gene lost 2 bases and the J gene lost 3 bases, with 9 bases spanning the gap. CDR3 length: 13 amino acids. The CDR3 sequence is CASSFVEGYEQYF. The CDR3 DNA sequence: TGCGCCAGCAGCTTCGTCGAGGGCTACGAGCAGTACTTC.

The chain has TRBV6-6 and TRBJ2-2; D remains ambiguous. V gave up 3 bases and J gave up 0 bases, with 2 bases separating them. The CDR3 runs 13 residues. Germline V gives CDR1 MNHNY, CDR2 SVGAGI (reference sequence). CDR3 residues: CASSYPNTGELFF. The CDR3 DNA is TGTGCCAGCAGTTATCCGAACACCGGGGAGCTGTTTTTT.

The genes are TRBV29-1 and TRBJ1-2; D is perhaps TRBD1 (6 bases). CDR1 is SQVTM and CDR2 is ANQGSEA in the germline V gene. Trimming took 4 bases from V and 5 from J, leaving 23 bases between them. This CDR3 has 16 amino acids. The CDR3 region is CSVATGSTRTDYGYTF. The CDR3 nucleotides are TGCAGCGTTGCCACAGGGTCCACGAGAACCGATTATGGCTACACCTTC.

The chain links TRBV30 to TRBJ1-1; maybe TRBD1 (6 bases). The germline V and J ends were trimmed by 2 bases and 0 bases, with 10 bases remaining between them. Germline CDR1 is GTSNPN and CDR2 is SVGIG (reference sequence). This CDR3 spans 14 amino acids. CDR3 in amino acids: CAWSWGPLNTEAFF. DNA for the CDR3: TGTGCCTGGAGTTGGGGGCCCTTGAACACTGAAGCTTTCTTT.

The chain employs TRBV19 and TRBJ1-1; no reliable D call. This CDR3 region has 14 residues. CDR1 and CDR2 (germline): LNHDA, SQIVND (reference sequence). Deletions cut 3 bases from V and 8 bases from J, with 16 bases between. The CDR3 here is CASSIGIWPTEAFF. Here the CDR3 DNA reads TGTGCCAGTAGTATCGGGATCTGGCCAACCGAAGCTTTCTTT.

The genes are TRBV11-3 and TRBJ2-1, with D perhaps TRBD2 (6 bases). CDR3 length equals 15 residues. Per the germline V gene, CDR1 is SGHNT and CDR2 is YENEEA. Trimming cost V 5 bases and J 7 bases, with 18 bases left between them. For the CDR3, the DNA is TGTGCCAGCAGCCTAGGGGACTCTCAAAATAATGAGCAGTTCTTC. Translating it yields CASSLGDSQNNEQFF.

The chain carries TRBV6-1 and TRBJ1-2; the D gene is possibly TRBD1 (6 bases). In germline, CDR1 is MNHNS, CDR2 SASEGT. V gave up 3 bases and J gave up 4 bases, with 15 bases separating them. CDR3 length: 15 residues. CDR3 amino acids: CASSESDQGTYGYTF. CDR3 bases: TGTGCCAGCAGTGAGAGCGATCAGGGGACCTATGGCTACACCTTC.